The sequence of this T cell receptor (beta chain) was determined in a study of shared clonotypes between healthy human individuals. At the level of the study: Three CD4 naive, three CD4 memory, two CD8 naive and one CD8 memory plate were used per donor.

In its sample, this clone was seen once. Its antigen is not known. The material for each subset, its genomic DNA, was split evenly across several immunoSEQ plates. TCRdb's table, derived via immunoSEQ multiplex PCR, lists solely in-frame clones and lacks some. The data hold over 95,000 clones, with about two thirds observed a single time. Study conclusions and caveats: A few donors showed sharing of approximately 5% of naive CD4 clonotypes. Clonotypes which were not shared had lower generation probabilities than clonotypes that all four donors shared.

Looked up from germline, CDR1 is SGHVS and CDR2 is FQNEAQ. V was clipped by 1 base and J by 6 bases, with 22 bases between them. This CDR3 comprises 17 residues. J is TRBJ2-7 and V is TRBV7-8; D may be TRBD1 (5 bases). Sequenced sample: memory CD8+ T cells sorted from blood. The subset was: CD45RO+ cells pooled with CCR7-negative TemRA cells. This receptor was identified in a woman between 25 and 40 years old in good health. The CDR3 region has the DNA TGTGCCAGCAGCTTAGTGGGCCGGCCGGTCACAGGAAGCGAGCAGTACTTC. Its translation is CASSLVGRPVTGSEQYF.